The clone carrying this TCR beta chain was counted only a few times. Investigators reverse transcribed all isolated RNA, so they sequenced expressed TCRB transcripts. The protocol was immunoSEQ multiplex PCR, while the TCRdb copy is restricted to in-frame clones and leaves out a portion. The table has roughly 610,000 clones, roughly a sixth seen once. The CDR3 runs to 14 residues. Germline V gene data show CDR1 as SQVTM and CDR2 as ANQGSEA. The V end was cut by 5 bases, the J end by 2 bases, with 12 bases between. The entry originates in a study of beta chain features in type 1 diabetes. Sequencing was done on a sample of naive CD4+ T cells from blood. J is TRBJ2-2 and V is TRBV29-1; D is perhaps TRBD2 (6 bases). The clonotype comes from a young man in good health. The CDR3 DNA is TGCAGCGTTCGGCTAGCGCGTAACACCGGGGAGCTGTTTTTT. Protein sequence: CSVRLARNTGELFF.